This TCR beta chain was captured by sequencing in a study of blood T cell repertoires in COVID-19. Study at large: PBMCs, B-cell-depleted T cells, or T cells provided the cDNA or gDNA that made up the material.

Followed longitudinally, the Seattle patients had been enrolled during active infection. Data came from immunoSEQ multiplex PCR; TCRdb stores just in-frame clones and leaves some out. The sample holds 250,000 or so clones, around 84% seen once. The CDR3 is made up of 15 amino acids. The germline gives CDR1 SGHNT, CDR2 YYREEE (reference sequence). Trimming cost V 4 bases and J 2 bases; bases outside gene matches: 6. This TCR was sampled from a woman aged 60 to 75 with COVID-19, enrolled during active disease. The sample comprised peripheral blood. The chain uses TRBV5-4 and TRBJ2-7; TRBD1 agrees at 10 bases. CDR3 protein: CASSPAGTGAYEQYF. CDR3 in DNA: TGTGCCAGCAGCCCCGCCGGGACAGGGGCCTACGAGCAGTACTTC.